The 32 T cell receptor beta chains presented below share a single source sample, sequenced in a study of response to subunit inactivated influenza vaccine. TCRdb re-called the RT-PCR reads through MiXCR, storing one row per CDR3 protein. The sample lists more than 550,000 distinct CDR3 sequences, around 11% occurring once. The sequencing here drew on PBMCs from blood, taken on the day of vaccination. The receptor source for this set is a man in his fifties or sixties who received an inactivated influenza vaccine.

This chain uses TRBV19 with TRBJ2-2, with TRBD1 as a possible D gene (6 bases). The V end lost 9 bases, the J end lost 5 bases, and 13 bases lay between the germline ends. Germline V lookup: CDR1 LNHDA, CDR2 SQIVND (reference sequence). The CDR3 is 13 amino acids. This chain's CDR3 is CASRPTGTGELFF. The CDR3 region has the DNA TGTGCCAGCCGACCTACAGGGACCGGGGAGCTGTTTTTT.

This clonotype was picked up a small number of times. The rearrangement joins TRBV7-9 to TRBJ1-1; D is uncertain. In germline, CDR1 is SEHNR, CDR2 FQNEAQ (reference sequence). The CDR3 length is 13 residues. With 1 base removed from V and 3 bases from J, the gap between germline ends came to 6 bases. The CDR3, as DNA: TGTGCCAGCAGCTTAGTACAGTACACTGAAGCTTTCTTT. Translated: CASSLVQYTEAFF.

The chain uses TRBV6-6 and TRBJ1-5, with D perhaps matching TRBD1 (6 bases). In germline, CDR1 is MNHNY, CDR2 SVGAGI (reference sequence). With 5 bases removed from V and 4 bases from J, the gap between germline ends came to 6 bases. The CDR3 spans 12 residues. CDR3: CASSTGNQPQHF. CDR3 nucleotide sequence: TGTGCCAGCAGTACAGGGAATCAGCCCCAGCATTTT.

The V call is TRBV3-1, the J call TRBJ2-3; 8 nucleotides align to TRBD1. Germline V gene sequence: CDR1 LGHDT, CDR2 YNNKEL (reference sequence). The J segment lost 1 base and the V segment lost 11 bases, leaving 23 bases of the junction unmatched. The CDR3 runs to 19 residues. CDR3 amino acids: CACTNPTETGVFGTDTQYF. The CDR3 DNA reads as TGTGCCTGCACCAACCCCACCGAGACAGGGGTTTTCGGCACAGATACGCAGTATTTT.

V and J are TRBV11-2 and TRBJ2-7; the D is unclear. Trimming stripped 5 bases from V and 3 bases from J, with 20 bases between. The CDR3 is 16 residues long. Germline V gene sequence: CDR1 SGHAT, CDR2 FQNNGV. The CDR3 protein is CASSIDTTSPIYEQYF. DNA for the CDR3: TGTGCCAGCAGCATCGACACTACTTCTCCGATCTACGAGCAGTACTTC. The complete variable domain, with remaining parts taken from reference TRBV11-2 and TRBJ2-7, reads EAGVAQSPRYKIIEKRQSVAFWCNPISGHATLYWYQQILGQGPKLLIQFQNNGVVDDSQLPKDRFSAERLKGVDSTLKIQPAKLEDSAVYLCASSIDTTSPIYEQYFGPGTRLTVT.

This clonotype was seen more than once but under ten times. The CDR3 bases are TGTGCCAGCAGCCCCCCCCCGGCAGCGAACCAAGAGACCCAGTACTTC. Amino acids: CASSPPPAANQETQYF. The chain couples TRBV3-1 to TRBJ2-5; D not resolved. Germline CDR1 reads LGHDT; CDR2 reads YNNKEL (reference sequence). V dropped 4 bases and J dropped 0 bases, with 15 bases sitting between them. The CDR3 runs to 16 residues.

The CDR3 loop is CASTFKDGNTEAFF. The CDR3 region has the DNA TGTGCCAGCACCTTTAAGGACGGCAACACTGAAGCTTTCTTT. The chain links TRBV6-1 to TRBJ1-1; D call uncertain. This CDR3 contains 14 residues. V gave up 7 bases and J gave up 2 bases, with 14 bases separating them. Germline CDR1 is MNHNS and CDR2 is SASEGT.

This CDR3 reads CASSQDALAGGDQYF. The DNA for the CDR3 is TGCGCCAGCAGCCAAGATGCACTAGCGGGGGGCGACCAGTACTTC. This chain uses TRBV4-3 with TRBJ2-5; 12 nucleotides match TRBD2. The germline V gene encodes CDR1 LGHNA and CDR2 YSLEER. This CDR3 has 15 residues. Trimming at V came to 0 bases and at J to 10 bases, leaving 6 bases not matched to a gene.

The gene calls are TRBV5-1 and TRBJ2-7; TRBD1 aligns across 7 bases. CDR1 and CDR2 (germline): SGHRS, YFSETQ. V was clipped by 0 bases and J by 0 bases; unmatched bases: 3. The CDR3 has 15 residues. The CDR3 is CASSLAEGASYEQYF. In DNA, the CDR3 is TGCGCCAGCAGCTTGGCCGAGGGGGCCTCCTACGAGCAGTACTTC.

This chain joins TRBV7-9 and TRBJ2-1, with TRBD2 identical over 8 bases. The ends lost 2 bases at V and 10 bases at J; junction bases unmatched: 13. CDR1 is SEHNR, CDR2 FQNEAQ, per germline (reference sequence). The CDR3 totals 16 residues. The CDR3 coding sequence is TGTGCCAGCAGCTTAAAGCGCCTGGAGCGGGGGTGGGAGCAGTTCTTC. Protein: CASSLKRLERGWEQFF.

This clonotype was seen more than once but under ten times. V gene TRBV11-2 combines with J gene TRBJ2-1; 14 nucleotides align to TRBD2. V lost 2 bases, J lost 7 bases, and 7 bases stayed unmatched. This CDR3 region has 17 residues. Germline V gene data show CDR1 as SGHAT and CDR2 as FQNNGV. The CDR3, as DNA: TGTGCCAGCAGCTTATATCGAAGGACTAGCGGGGGGAATGAGCAGTTCTTC. It specifies CASSLYRRTSGGNEQFF.

The V and J genes are TRBV12-3 or TRBV12-4 and TRBJ2-1, with 9 positions matching TRBD2. The CDR3 runs to 15 residues. The trim removed 5 bases at V and 2 bases at J, leaving 4 bases unmatched. CDR3 nucleotides: TGTGCCAGCAGTACGAGACTAGCGGCCTACAATGAGCAGTTCTTC. Translation: CASSTRLAAYNEQFF.

In its sample, this clonotype was seen a few times. V usage is TRBV20-1 and J usage is TRBJ2-5; 9 positions agree with TRBD1. Germline-derived CDR1 and CDR2 are DFQATT and SNEGSKA (reference sequence). The CDR3 totals 15 residues. The V segment lost 2 bases and the J segment 6 bases; nucleotides outside the gene matches: 10. The CDR3 nucleotides read TGCAGTGCTAGAAGTGCCGGGACAGGGTTAAAGACCCAGTACTTC. It yields the protein CSARSAGTGLKTQYF.

The rearrangement joins TRBV10-3 to TRBJ2-6, with 7 bases fitting TRBD1. Trimming removed 10 bases from V and 0 bases from J; junction bases left unmatched: 15. The CDR3 has 18 amino acids. The V gene's germline CDR1 is ENHRY and CDR2 SYGVKD. The CDR3 sequence: CATSGQQSSHSGANVLTF. The CDR3 nucleotides read TGTGCCACCTCGGGACAGCAGTCCTCCCACTCTGGGGCCAACGTCCTGACTTTC.

The table lists this clonotype with many counts. The V gene is TRBV7-2, the J gene TRBJ2-3; D is uncertain. There are 13 residues in the CDR3. Trimming shortened V by 5 bases and J by 3 bases, and 9 bases separated the two germline ends. Germline CDR1 and CDR2: SGHTA and FQGNSA. This CDR3 is CASSRIRTDTQYF. In DNA form, the CDR3 reads TGTGCCAGCAGCCGCATCCGGACAGATACGCAGTATTTT.

This clonotype was seen ten or more times. The gene calls are TRBV12-3 or TRBV12-4 and TRBJ1-5; 7 positions agree with TRBD1. CDR3 size: 13 residues. V lost 5 bases and J lost 7; bases outside the gene matches: 5. CDR3 protein: CASSAAGGQPQHF. CDR3 DNA sequence: TGTGCCAGCAGTGCCGCAGGGGGACAGCCCCAGCATTTT.

The V and J genes are TRBV6-5 and TRBJ2-7; the match to TRBD2 covers 9 bases. The germline V gene encodes CDR1 MNHEY and CDR2 SVGAGI. The ends lost 0 bases at V and 3 bases at J; junction bases unmatched: 6. There are 16 residues in the CDR3. CDR3 bases: TGTGCCAGCAGTTACTCGTTAAGCGGGGGGAACTACGAGCAGTACTTC. The encoded protein is CASSYSLSGGNYEQYF.

This rearrangement joins TRBV12-3 or TRBV12-4 to TRBJ2-2, with 10 bases aligning to TRBD1. V trimming: 6 bases; J trimming: 3 bases; junction bases outside the gene matches: 1. The CDR3 totals 14 residues. The CDR3 is CASRDRGHTGELFF. DNA for the CDR3: TGTGCCAGCAGAGACAGGGGGCACACCGGGGAGCTGTTTTTT.

This clonotype was seen repeatedly, ten times or more. This chain links TRBV24-1 with TRBJ2-3; 10 bases match TRBD2. The CDR3 is made up of 16 amino acids. Germline CDR1 and CDR2: KGHDR and SFDVKD. After removal of 5 bases from V and 2 bases from J, the junction contained 6 bases not matched to a gene. The CDR3 sequence is CATSALAGDYTDTQYF. The CDR3 bases are TGTGCCACCAGTGCCCTAGCGGGAGACTACACAGATACGCAGTATTTT.

The chain has TRBV7-9 and TRBJ1-5; TRBD1 aligns across 10 bases. The germline CDR1 and CDR2 sequences are SEHNR and FQNEAQ (reference sequence). The CDR3 has 17 amino acids. The junction had 9 bases not matched to a gene; V was cut back by 1 base and J by 6 bases. CDR3: CASSLGRDRGPSQPQHF. The CDR3 DNA sequence: TGTGCCAGCAGCTTAGGCAGAGACAGGGGGCCGAGTCAGCCCCAGCATTTT.

The rearrangement joins TRBV29-1 to TRBJ2-3; the D gene is possibly TRBD2 (5 bases). From germline, CDR1 is SQVTM and CDR2 ANQGSEA. The germline V and J ends were trimmed by 4 bases and 0 bases, with 11 bases remaining between them. The CDR3 consists of 14 residues. The CDR3 reads CSVAGVTSTDTQYF. In DNA form, the CDR3 reads TGCAGCGTTGCCGGGGTCACTAGCACAGATACGCAGTATTTT.

The gene calls are TRBV3-1 and TRBJ2-3; maybe TRBD2 (6 bases). CDR3 length: 14 residues. Germline loops: CDR1 LGHDT, CDR2 YNNKEL (reference sequence). Trimming cost V 0 bases and J 9 bases, with 13 bases left between them. The CDR3, as DNA: TGTGCCAGCAGCCAAGATCAGTCCGGAGGGACGCAGTATTTT. Its protein product is CASSQDQSGGTQYF.

In this sample, this clonotype turned up a few times. The chain is built from TRBV5-1 and TRBJ2-1; D not resolved. CDR1 and CDR2 (germline): SGHRS, YFSETQ. The CDR3 spans 11 residues. Trimming removed 6 bases from V and 5 bases from J, with 6 bases in between. The chain's CDR3 is CASNQNNEQFF. In DNA form, the CDR3 reads TGCGCCAGCAACCAGAACAATGAGCAGTTCTTC.

This clonotype was counted a few times. V usage is TRBV5-1 and J usage is TRBJ2-3, with D tentatively TRBD2 (5 bases). The germline V and J ends were trimmed by 4 bases and 3 bases, with 21 bases remaining between them. This CDR3 comprises 17 residues. Germline V gene lookup returns CDR1 SGHRS and CDR2 YFSETQ. The CDR3 region is CASSGRGRRVGTDTQYF. CDR3 coding DNA: TGCGCCAGCAGCGGACGGGGAAGACGTGTTGGGACAGATACGCAGTATTTT.

This clonotype was seen more than once but under ten times. The chain employs TRBV20-1 and TRBJ1-1; the D gene is possibly TRBD1 (6 bases). Germline CDR1 is DFQATT and CDR2 is SNEGSKA (reference sequence). The CDR3 spans 13 residues. Trimming stripped 3 bases from V and 0 bases from J, with 8 bases between. CDR3 coding DNA: TGCAGTGCTAGCAGGGGCCTGAACACTGAAGCTTTCTTT. It codes for CSASRGLNTEAFF.

The rearrangement joins TRBV7-9 to TRBJ2-3, with D perhaps TRBD1 (5 bases). V lost 7 bases to trimming and J lost 1 base, with 9 bases between them. Germline lookup yields CDR1 SEHNR and CDR2 FQNEAQ (reference sequence). The CDR3 has 13 residues. The CDR3 DNA reads TGTGCCAGCAACGACAGAGGCACAGATACGCAGTATTTT. Protein: CASNDRGTDTQYF.

This clonotype appeared a few times. The chain couples TRBV7-2 to TRBJ2-3; 10 bases align to TRBD2. The trim removed 4 bases at V and 1 base at J, leaving 5 bases unmatched. Germline V CDR1 and CDR2: SGHTA, FQGNSA. This CDR3 is built from 16 residues. The CDR3: CASSYLAGAGTDTQYF. CDR3 coding DNA: TGTGCCAGCAGCTACCTAGCGGGAGCTGGCACAGATACGCAGTATTTT.

V is TRBV7-2 and J is TRBJ2-7; 11 positions match TRBD2. In germline, CDR1 is SGHTA, CDR2 FQGNSA. The CDR3 loop spans 15 amino acids. Trimming cost V 5 bases and J 5 bases; bases outside gene matches: 8. CDR3: CASSDTSGRRDEQYF. CDR3 DNA: TGTGCCAGCAGCGATACTAGCGGGAGACGTGACGAGCAGTACTTC.

The chain recombines TRBV5-1 with TRBJ2-2; 9 nucleotides agree with TRBD1. Per the germline V gene, CDR1 is SGHRS and CDR2 is YFSETQ. The CDR3 runs 15 residues. V shed 1 base, J shed 5 bases, and the junction held 3 bases outside the gene matches. The CDR3 spells CASSLWTGETGELFF. The CDR3 bases are TGCGCCAGCAGCTTGTGGACAGGGGAGACCGGGGAGCTGTTTTTT.

The rearrangement links TRBV27 to TRBJ2-5; tentative D call: TRBD1 (6 bases). Trimming took off 3 bases at V and 2 bases at J, with 19 bases between the two ends. Germline CDR1 and CDR2: MNHEY and SMNVEV (reference sequence). The CDR3 loop spans 17 amino acids. The CDR3 bases are TGTGCCAGCAGTTTTTCACAGGGTTTTGGGTTACAAGAGACCCAGTACTTC. It is translated as CASSFSQGFGLQETQYF.

This clonotype was counted only a few times. The V gene is TRBV4-3, the J gene TRBJ2-1; 12 bases are a match to TRBD1. The CDR3 totals 15 residues. Looked up from germline, CDR1 is LGHNA and CDR2 is YSLEER. V lost 4 bases, J lost 10 bases, and 8 bases stayed unmatched. CDR3 DNA sequence: TGCGCCAGCAGCCCTTCGGGACAGGGGGCTATCGAGCAGTTCTTC. This codes for CASSPSGQGAIEQFF.

This sequence joins TRBV12-3 or TRBV12-4 and TRBJ2-5, with no clear D. The V end lost 3 bases, the J end lost 4 bases, and 9 bases lay between the germline ends. This CDR3 is 13 amino acids long. As DNA, the CDR3 is TGTGCCAGCAGTTTGGCGGTCCCAGAGACCCAGTACTTC. It is translated as CASSLAVPETQYF.